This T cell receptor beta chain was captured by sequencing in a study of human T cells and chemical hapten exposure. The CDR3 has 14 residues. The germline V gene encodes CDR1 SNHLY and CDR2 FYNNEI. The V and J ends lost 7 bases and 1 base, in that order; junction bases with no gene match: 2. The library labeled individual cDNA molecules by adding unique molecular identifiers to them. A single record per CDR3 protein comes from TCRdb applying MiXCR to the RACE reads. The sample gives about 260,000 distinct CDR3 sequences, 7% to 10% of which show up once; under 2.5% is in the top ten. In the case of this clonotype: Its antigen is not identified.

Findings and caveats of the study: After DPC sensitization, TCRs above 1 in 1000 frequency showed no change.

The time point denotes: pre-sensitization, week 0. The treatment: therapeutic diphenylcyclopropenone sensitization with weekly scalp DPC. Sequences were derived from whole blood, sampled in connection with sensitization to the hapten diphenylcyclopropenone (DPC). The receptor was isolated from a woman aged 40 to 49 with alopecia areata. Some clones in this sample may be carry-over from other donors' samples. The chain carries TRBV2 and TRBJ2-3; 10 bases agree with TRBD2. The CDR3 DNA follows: TGTGCCAGCACCGGGACTAGCGGCACAGATACGCAGTATTTT. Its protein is CASTGTSGTDTQYF.